This T cell receptor beta chain was captured in a study of regulatory T cells in long-lasting Graves disease. General study results and limits: The analysis examined peripheral blood only and excluded thyroid tissue. Persistent disease preferred TRBV28, TRBJ1-2 and TRBJ2-5.

This clonotype has at least ten counts. What it binds is not known. Described time point: newly diagnosed GD, antithyroid drugs for less than 3 months. Isolated PBMC RNA provided the starting material for the TCR library. Both iRepertoire HTBI primers and Arm-PCR of CDR3 regions were used to build the TCR beta libraries. One entry per CDR3 protein, called by TCRdb with MiXCR from the multiplex PCR reads. Of approximately 390,000 distinct CDR3 sequences in the sample, roughly 17% were seen once. This CDR3 has 13 amino acids. Trimming stripped 6 bases from V and 8 bases from J, with 16 bases between. The germline V gene encodes CDR1 SNHLY and CDR2 FYNNEI. The sample also formed part of further work on T cells in Graves' hyperthyroidism and ophthalmopathy.

V usage is TRBV2 and J usage is TRBJ1-2; TRBD1 might be the D (5 bases). The sequenced sample was peripheral blood mononuclear cells (PBMCs), obtained at new diagnosis, from a patient treated with antithyroid drugs. The sequence came from a woman aged 18 to 35 with Graves disease. The CDR3 region is CASSLPSGLGYTF. The CDR3 DNA is TGTGCCAGCAGCCTACCGTCAGGGCTGGGCTACACCTTC.